This T cell receptor (beta chain) came from a study of regulatory T cells in long-lasting Graves disease. Overall study: Graves' patients diagnosed newly had used antithyroid drugs under 3 months. Points from the study as a whole: Not thyroid tissue but only peripheral blood was studied.

Library construction for TCR beta used iRepertoire HTBI primers and Arm-PCR of CDR3 regions. TCRdb used MiXCR to reprocess the multiplex PCR reads, holding one entry per CDR3 protein. The repertoire holds hundreds of thousands of distinct CDR3 sequences, with 15% to 20% as singletons. Indicated time point: newly diagnosed GD, antithyroid drugs for less than 3 months. Scientists built the TCR library using RNA that was extracted from PBMCs. As regards this clonotype: Its antigen is undetermined.

The data were also submitted as part of a second study, on T cells in Graves' hyperthyroidism and ophthalmopathy. That report notes: Patients aged 18 to 65 had newly diagnosed hyperthyroidism that had lasted under 2 months.

This TCR derives from a woman aged 35-65 years with Graves disease. This specimen consisted of peripheral blood mononuclear cells (PBMCs), obtained at new diagnosis, from a patient treated with antithyroid drugs.

The CDR3 DNA reads TGCAGCGTGGGACAGGGGGCTTATGGCTACACCTTC. This sequence encodes CSVGQGAYGYTF. This sequence joins TRBV29-1 and TRBJ1-2; the match to TRBD1 covers 12 bases. Germline V gives CDR1 SQVTM, CDR2 ANQGSEA. This CDR3 has 12 amino acids. V shed 6 bases and J 5 bases; nucleotides not matched to a gene: 1.